Following are 18 T cell receptor beta chains from one sample sequenced in a study of cytomegalovirus exposure and HLA in healthy donors. This PCR relied on a set of 60 Vbeta primers and 13 Jbeta primers. The repertoire was sequenced with immunoSEQ multiplex PCR; TCRdb's copy has only in-frame clones and lacks some. The sample has 150,000 to 200,000 clones; about 85% are singletons. Sequencing was carried out using PBMCs. These receptors were collected from a woman aged 45-65 years in good health and CMV-seronegative.

The V and J genes are TRBV6-5 and TRBJ1-1, with a possible D match to TRBD1 (6 bases). The germline V and J ends were trimmed by 7 bases and 0 bases, with 15 bases remaining between them. Per germline, CDR1 MNHEY and CDR2 SVGAGI. The CDR3 is made up of 15 amino acids. DNA of the CDR3: TGTGCCAGCACCTGCCGACAGGCCATGAACACTGAAGCTTTCTTT. This gives the protein CASTCRQAMNTEAFF.

The V gene is TRBV5-1, the J gene TRBJ1-2; TRBD1 aligns across 8 bases. Germline V gene data show CDR1 as SGHRS and CDR2 as YFSETQ. The CDR3 length is 13 residues. J lost 2 bases, V lost 3 bases, and 0 bases had no gene match. In DNA form, the CDR3 reads TGCGCCAGCAGCTGGACAGGGAACTATGGCTACACCTTC. Its protein is CASSWTGNYGYTF.

The V gene is TRBV28, the J gene TRBJ1-3; TRBD1 matches 7 bases. The germline V gene has CDR1 MDHEN and CDR2 SYDVKM. The ends lost 5 bases at V and 4 bases at J; junction bases unmatched: 17. This CDR3 has 18 amino acids. CDR3 sequence: CASSGTHPRQGTGNTIYF. In DNA form, the CDR3 reads TGTGCCAGCAGTGGTACCCATCCTCGACAGGGAACAGGAAACACCATATATTTT.

The chain carries TRBV21-1 and TRBJ1-1; TRBD1, the table's D call, lacks a check against the DNA. TRBV21-1 is shown as a pseudogene. The CDR3 contains 13 residues. This CDR3 is CASSRHGNTEAFF. CDR3 nucleotides: TGTGCCAGCAGCAGACACGGTAACACTGAAGCTTTCTTT.

This rearrangement joins TRBV14 to TRBJ2-1, with D perhaps matching TRBD2 (5 bases). The germline V and J ends were trimmed by 2 bases and 4 bases, with 12 bases remaining between them. The CDR3 contains 15 residues. Germline V gene data show CDR1 as SGHDN and CDR2 as FVKESK. The CDR3 here is CASSQPPGIYNEQFF. CDR3 nucleotides: TGTGCCAGCAGCCAACCCCCCGGGATTTACAATGAGCAGTTCTTC.

The chain couples TRBV19 to TRBJ2-5; the match to TRBD1 covers 8 bases. This CDR3 spans 13 amino acids. Germline lookup yields CDR1 LNHDA and CDR2 SQIVND (reference sequence). V was clipped by 9 bases and J by 2 bases; unmatched bases: 5. CDR3 protein: CASGTGLQETQYF. DNA for the CDR3: TGTGCCAGCGGGACAGGACTACAAGAGACCCAGTACTTC.

The chain links TRBV28 to TRBJ1-1, with D maybe TRBD1 (5 bases). Germline values: CDR1 MDHEN, CDR2 SYDVKM. There are 14 residues in the CDR3. V gave up 6 bases and J gave up 3 bases, with 14 bases separating them. CDR3 loop: CASSLNGADTEAFF. CDR3 DNA sequence: TGTGCCAGCAGCCTGAATGGGGCGGACACTGAAGCTTTCTTT.

The table lists this clone with a count of one. The chain joins TRBV28 to TRBJ2-5; D is unresolved. The DNA end is more similar to TRBJ2-7, so the J call may be wrong. The CDR3 totals 14 residues. The germline V gene has CDR1 MDHEN and CDR2 SYDVKM. CDR3 DNA sequence: TGTGCCAGCAGTCCGCCCGGAGTCCTCTACGAGCAGTACTTC. This encodes CASSPPGVLYEQYF.

The chain couples TRBV7-2 to TRBJ2-1; 11 nucleotides align to TRBD1. The CDR3 covers 16 residues. Germline trimming cut 1 base from V and 5 bases from J; bases unmatched to any gene: 4. Germline CDR1 is SGHTA and CDR2 is FQGNSA. The DNA of the CDR3 is TGTGCCAGCAGCTTAGGTCCGGGACAGGGGGACAATGAGCAGTTCTTC. Protein sequence: CASSLGPGQGDNEQFF.

This chain uses TRBV9 with TRBJ2-7, with a weak D call TRBD2 (6 bases). Per germline, CDR1 SGDLS and CDR2 YYNGEE. This CDR3 contains 16 residues. V shed 5 bases and J shed 3 bases, with 21 bases lying between them. The CDR3 DNA reads TGTGCCAGCAGTCATGACCGTCCGGGAGCGGGCTACGAGCAGTACTTC. Translated: CASSHDRPGAGYEQYF.

The chain carries TRBV7-2 and TRBJ2-7; 9 bases are shared with TRBD1. CDR3 length: 14 amino acids. The J segment lost 2 bases and the V segment lost 7 bases, leaving 6 bases of the junction unmatched. Germline V lookup: CDR1 SGHTA, CDR2 FQGNSA. In DNA form, the CDR3 reads TGTGCCAGCACCTCCGGGACAGGGACCTACGAGCAGTACTTC. This translates into CASTSGTGTYEQYF.

The genes are TRBV19 and TRBJ1-3, with no clear D. The CDR3 contains 14 residues. Germline V gene data show CDR1 as LNHDA and CDR2 as SQIVND (reference sequence). V lost 10 bases and J lost 4, with 17 bases in between. The CDR3 reads CATRGGSPGNTIYF. CDR3 nucleotide sequence: TGTGCCACCCGGGGAGGTTCGCCCGGAAACACCATATATTTT.

V is TRBV29-1 and J is TRBJ1-1; the match to TRBD1 covers 9 bases. Per the germline V gene, CDR1 is SQVTM and CDR2 is ANQGSEA. This CDR3 spans 14 amino acids. Trimming at V came to 7 bases and at J to 11 bases, leaving 17 bases not matched to a gene. CDR3 DNA: TGCAGCGCCGGTTCGGGAGGGACAGGGAGGAGGGCTTTCTTT. Protein product: CSAGSGGTGRRAFF. Variable domain in full (rest from reference TRBV29-1 and TRBJ1-1): SAVISQKPSRDICQRGTSLTIQCQVDSQVTMMFWYRQQPGQSLTLIATANQGSEATYESGFVIDKFPISRPNLTFSTLTVSNMSPEDSSIYLCSAGSGGTGRRAFFGQGTRLTVV.

The chain couples TRBV2 to TRBJ2-7, with D perhaps TRBD1 (5 bases). The CDR3 is made up of 12 amino acids. Germline values: CDR1 SNHLY, CDR2 FYNNEI. With 3 bases removed from V and 9 bases from J, the gap between germline ends came to 12 bases. The CDR3 DNA sequence: TGTGCCAGCAGTGAGGGGCCGGCTATGCAGTACTTC. It codes for CASSEGPAMQYF.

The rearrangement links TRBV6-4 to TRBJ2-2, with 7 bases lining up with TRBD1. Germline-derived CDR1 and CDR2 are MRHNA and SNTAGT. The length of the CDR3 is 14 residues. V was clipped by 7 bases and J by 0 bases; unmatched bases: 2. As DNA, the CDR3 is TGTGCCAGCAAGGGGACAGCGAACACCGGGGAGCTGTTTTTT. This translates into CASKGTANTGELFF.

This sequence joins TRBV2 and TRBJ2-7; D may be TRBD2 (5 bases). CDR1 and CDR2 (germline): SNHLY, FYNNEI. The CDR3 sequence is 12 residues long. Trimming stripped 5 bases from V and 3 bases from J, with 8 bases between. This CDR3 reads CASSLTSYEQYF. In DNA, the CDR3 is TGTGCCAGCAGTCTCACTAGCTACGAGCAGTACTTC. Based on the CDR3 plus reference TRBV2 and TRBJ2-7, the full variable domain is EPEVTQTPSHQVTQMGQEVILRCVPISNHLYFYWYRQILGQKVEFLVSFYNNEISEKSEIFDDQFSVERPDGSNFTLKIRSTKLEDSAMYFCASSLTSYEQYFGPGTRLTVT.

This CDR3 reads CASSEGEETQYF. The CDR3 nucleotides are TGTGCCAGCAGCGAGGGGGAAGAGACCCAGTACTTC. V gene TRBV5-6 combines with J gene TRBJ2-5; tentative D call: TRBD1 (6 bases). The V and J ends lost 4 bases and 3 bases respectively, with 7 bases between them. The CDR3 spans 12 residues. Germline lookup yields CDR1 SGHDT and CDR2 YYEEEE.

The chain employs TRBV29-1 and TRBJ1-1; D is possibly TRBD1 (5 bases). V dropped 5 bases and J dropped 4 bases, with 17 bases sitting between them. CDR1 and CDR2 (germline): SQVTM, ANQGSEA. CDR3 length: 14 residues. The CDR3 sequence: CSVSRAGLGTEAFF. The CDR3 DNA is TGCAGCGTTTCTAGGGCAGGGTTGGGCACTGAAGCTTTCTTT.